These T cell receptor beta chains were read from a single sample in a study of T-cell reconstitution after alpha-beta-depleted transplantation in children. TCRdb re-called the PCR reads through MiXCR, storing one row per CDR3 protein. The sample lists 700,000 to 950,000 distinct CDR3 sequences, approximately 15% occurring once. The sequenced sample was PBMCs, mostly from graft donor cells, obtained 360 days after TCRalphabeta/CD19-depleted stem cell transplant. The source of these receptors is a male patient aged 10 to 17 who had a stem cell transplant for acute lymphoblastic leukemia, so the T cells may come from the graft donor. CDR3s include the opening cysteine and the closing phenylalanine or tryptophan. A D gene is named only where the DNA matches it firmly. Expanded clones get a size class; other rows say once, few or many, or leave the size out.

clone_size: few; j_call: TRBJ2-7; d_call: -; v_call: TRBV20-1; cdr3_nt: TGCAGTGCTAGTCGCCCGCCTCCGTACTTC; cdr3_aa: CSASRPPPYF
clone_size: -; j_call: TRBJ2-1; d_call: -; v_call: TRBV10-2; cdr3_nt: TGCGCCAGCACTCTCGCCCACAATGAGCAGTTCTTC; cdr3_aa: CASTLAHNEQFF
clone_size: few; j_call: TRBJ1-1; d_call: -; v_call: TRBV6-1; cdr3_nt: TGTGCCAGTTCGTCTAATCCGTTAGTGAGTACTGAAGCTTTCTTT; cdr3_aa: CASSSNPLVSTEAFF
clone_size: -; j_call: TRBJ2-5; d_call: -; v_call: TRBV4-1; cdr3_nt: TGCGCCAGCAGCCAAGCCCCAGGGGAAGAGACCCAGTACTTC; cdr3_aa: CASSQAPGEETQYF
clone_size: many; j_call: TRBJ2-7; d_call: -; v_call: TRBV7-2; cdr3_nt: TGTGCCAGCAGCTTAGCAGGGATGGGGTACGAGCAGTACTTC; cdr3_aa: CASSLAGMGYEQYF
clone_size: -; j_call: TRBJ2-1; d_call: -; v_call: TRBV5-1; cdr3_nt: TGCGCCAGCAGCCTGGACATGGGGCAGTACAATGAGCAGTTCTTC; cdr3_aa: CASSLDMGQYNEQFF
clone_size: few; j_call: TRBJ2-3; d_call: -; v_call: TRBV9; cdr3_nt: TGTGCCAGCAGCGTTAATCGGGGAGAGAGCACAGATACGCAGTATTTT; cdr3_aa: CASSVNRGESTDTQYF
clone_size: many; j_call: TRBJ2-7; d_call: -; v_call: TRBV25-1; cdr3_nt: TGTGCCAGCAGTGAAAACCCTAGCGTAGCCGAGCAGTACTTC; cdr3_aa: CASSENPSVAEQYF
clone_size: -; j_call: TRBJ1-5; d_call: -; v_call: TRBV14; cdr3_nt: TGTGCCAGCAGCCAAATATTTCTGGGATGCCAGCATTTT; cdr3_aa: CASSQIFLGCQHF
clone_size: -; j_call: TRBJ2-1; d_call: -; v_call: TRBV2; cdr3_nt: TGTGCCAGCTCGGACTTAAAGGGGTACAATGAGCAGTTCTTC; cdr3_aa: CASSDLKGYNEQFF